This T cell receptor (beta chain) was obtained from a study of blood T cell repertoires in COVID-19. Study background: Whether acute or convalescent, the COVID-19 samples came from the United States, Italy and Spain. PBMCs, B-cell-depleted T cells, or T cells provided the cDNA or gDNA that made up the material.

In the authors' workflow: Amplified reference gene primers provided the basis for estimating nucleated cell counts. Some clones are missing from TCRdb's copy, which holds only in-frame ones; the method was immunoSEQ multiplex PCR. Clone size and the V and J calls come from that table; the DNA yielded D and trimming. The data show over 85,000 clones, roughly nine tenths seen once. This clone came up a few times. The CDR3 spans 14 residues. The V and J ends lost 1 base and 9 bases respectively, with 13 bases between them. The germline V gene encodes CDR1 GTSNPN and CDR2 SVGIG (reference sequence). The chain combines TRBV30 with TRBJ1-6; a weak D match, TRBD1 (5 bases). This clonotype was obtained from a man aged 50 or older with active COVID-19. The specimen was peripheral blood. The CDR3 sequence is CAWSGSRGGSPLHF. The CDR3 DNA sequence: TGTGCCTGGAGTGGGTCCCGGGGGGGTTCACCCCTCCACTTT.